These 12 T cell receptor beta chains originate from one sample sequenced in a study of identical twins. TCRdb independently ran MiXCR on the 5' RACE reads; one entry per CDR3 protein. The data contain hundreds of thousands of distinct CDR3 sequences, more than 6.5% of them singletons. These same records also appear under a second study, on yellow fever vaccine responses in identical twins.

Sequencing was done on a sample of memory (CD45RO+) T cells sorted from blood. These receptor sequences come from a woman between 18 and 29 years old in good health.

Comment on this clonotype: A read error is possible here, since a much larger clone lies one base away. The rearrangement links TRBV28 to TRBJ1-2; possible D gene TRBD1, 5 bases. The ends were cut back, 2 bases at V and 4 bases at J, with 8 bases in the middle. Germline assignment: CDR1 MDHEN and CDR2 SYDVKM. The CDR3 sequence is 13 residues long. Written as DNA, the CDR3 is TGTGCCAGCAGTTTAGGGGGTGGCTATGGCTACACCTTC. Protein: CASSLGGGYGYTF.

DNA for the CDR3: TGTGCCAGCAGTCCGACAGGGGGCGGGGACACTGAAGCTTTCTTT. Amino acids: CASSPTGGGDTEAFF. V and J are TRBV6-1 and TRBJ1-1, with TRBD1 matching over 10 bases. This CDR3 has 15 amino acids. The ends lost 5 bases at V and 3 bases at J; junction bases unmatched: 6. Looked up from germline, CDR1 is MNHNS and CDR2 is SASEGT.

The chain uses TRBV7-2 and TRBJ2-5; 7 bases agree with TRBD1. CDR1 is SGHTA and CDR2 is FQGNSA in the germline V gene. The V and J ends lost 4 bases and 3 bases, in that order; junction bases with no gene match: 14. CDR3 length equals 17 residues. CDR3 bases: TGTGCCAGCAGCTCGGCTATAAAGCCGGGACAGAAAGAGACCCAGTACTTC. It encodes CASSSAIKPGQKETQYF. Filled out from reference TRBV7-2 and TRBJ2-5, the complete variable domain reads GAGVSQSPSNKVTEKGKDVELRCDPISGHTALYWYRQSLGQGLEFLIYFQGNSAPDKSGLPSDRFSAERTGGSVSTLTIQRTQQEDSAVYLCASSSAIKPGQKETQYFGPGTRLLVL.

This clonotype appeared many times. The rearrangement uses TRBV7-2 and TRBJ2-3, with 7 bases matching TRBD2. J was trimmed by 1 base and V by 7 bases; bases with no gene match: 5. The CDR3 sequence is 14 residues long. Germline values: CDR1 SGHTA, CDR2 FQGNSA. The CDR3 sequence: CASTSGVGTDTQYF. The CDR3, as DNA: TGTGCCAGCACGAGCGGGGTTGGCACAGATACGCAGTATTTT.

V and J are TRBV2 and TRBJ1-3; no definite D call. Per germline, CDR1 SNHLY and CDR2 FYNNEI. Trimming removed 2 bases from V and 0 bases from J, with 14 bases in between. CDR3 length: 17 amino acids. The CDR3 DNA reads TGTGCCAGCAGTGAAAGAAACAGATTTCTCTCTGGAAACACCATATATTTT. Encoded protein: CASSERNRFLSGNTIYF.

The chain links TRBV6-5 to TRBJ1-1, with 7 bases matching TRBD1. Germline assignment: CDR1 MNHEY and CDR2 SVGAGI. The CDR3 length is 14 residues. V trimming: 2 bases; J trimming: 4 bases; junction bases outside the gene matches: 4. The CDR3 DNA follows: TGTGCCAGCAGTTACGCCAGGGGGGGCACTGAAGCTTTCTTT. This gives the protein CASSYARGGTEAFF.

The chain couples TRBV20-1 to TRBJ2-3; TRBD2 agrees at 12 bases. Germline values: CDR1 DFQATT, CDR2 SNEGSKA (reference sequence). The CDR3 covers 15 residues. The J segment lost 6 bases and the V segment lost 6 bases, leaving 10 bases of the junction unmatched. CDR3 DNA sequence: TGCAGTGCCCCGACTAGCGGGGGTACTGTTGATACGCAGTATTTT. This sequence encodes CSAPTSGGTVDTQYF.

This clonotype was observed a handful of times. The rearrangement joins TRBV20-1 to TRBJ2-3; no reliable D call. CDR3 length: 14 residues. V lost 3 bases, J lost 2 bases, and 12 bases lay in between. From germline, CDR1 is DFQATT and CDR2 SNEGSKA (reference sequence). Here the CDR3 DNA reads TGCAGTGCTAGCCTTGGCTCCACCACAGATACGCAGTATTTT. Translation: CSASLGSTTDTQYF.

There are a few counts of this clonotype. J is TRBJ2-7 and V is TRBV11-2; the match to TRBD2 covers 7 bases. J was trimmed by 5 bases and V by 5 bases; bases with no gene match: 9. From germline, CDR1 is SGHAT and CDR2 FQNNGV. The CDR3 totals 14 residues. The CDR3 DNA follows: TGTGCCAGCAGCCCGGGACTAATGATCCACGAGCAGTACTTC. This sequence encodes CASSPGLMIHEQYF. Full variable domain (outside the CDR3, taken from reference TRBV11-2 and TRBJ2-7): EAGVAQSPRYKIIEKRQSVAFWCNPISGHATLYWYQQILGQGPKLLIQFQNNGVVDDSQLPKDRFSAERLKGVDSTLKIQPAKLEDSAVYLCASSPGLMIHEQYFGPGTRLTVT.

This clonotype has just a few counts. The gene calls are TRBV19 and TRBJ2-1; perhaps TRBD2 as D (5 bases). The CDR3 consists of 11 residues. Trimming shortened V by 10 bases and J by 8 bases, and 12 bases separated the two germline ends. The germline V gene has CDR1 LNHDA and CDR2 SQIVND (reference sequence). The CDR3 coding sequence is TGTGCCACCCAACTAGTTGATGAGCAGTTCTTC. Translation: CATQLVDEQFF.

This clonotype was detected ten times or more. The gene calls are TRBV20-1 and TRBJ2-7; 7 bases line up with TRBD1. V lost 4 bases and J lost 3; bases outside the gene matches: 12. The CDR3 runs to 15 residues. Per the germline V gene, CDR1 is DFQATT and CDR2 is SNEGSKA (reference sequence). The CDR3 protein is CSANPTGDPYYEQYF. CDR3 nucleotide sequence: TGCAGTGCTAACCCAACAGGGGACCCTTACTACGAGCAGTACTTC.

The chain joins TRBV18 to TRBJ2-5; D gene ambiguous. V was trimmed by 0 bases and J by 3 bases, leaving 8 bases between them. Germline CDR1 is KGHSH and CDR2 is LQKENI. The CDR3 covers 14 residues. The CDR3 coding sequence is TGTGCCAGCTCACCACCTTCCGTAGAAGAGACCCAGTACTTC. Encoded protein: CASSPPSVEETQYF.